At least ten counts were recorded for the clone carrying this T cell receptor beta chain. The antigen is undetermined. From the germline J gene comes the end of the CDR3, since the read stops 3 residues before it. The data were taken from a study of T cell clonality in common variable immunodeficiency. Whole-study findings and limits: Common variable immunodeficiency TCR beta sequences reportedly had fewer deletions and N-nucleotide insertions.

Measured with immunoSEQ multiplex PCR; TCRdb has only the in-frame clones, and not every one. The sample holds 20,000 to 25,000 clones, and no clone turns up only once. Looked up from germline, CDR1 is LNHDA and CDR2 is SQIVND (reference sequence). The CDR3 length is 14 residues. This sequence joins TRBV19 and TRBJ1-1, with D perhaps matching TRBD1 (6 bases). Input material: peripheral blood mononuclear cells. This sequence originates from a human donor with common variable immunodeficiency. The CDR3 bases that were read are TGTGCCAGTAGTATCGGGACATACCTACGAGAA. It is translated as CASSIGTYLRE. The whole CDR3 sequence is CASSIGTYLREAFF.